The rows below give T cell receptor beta chains drawn from one sample of a study of human T cells and chemical hapten exposure. A single record per CDR3 protein comes from TCRdb applying MiXCR to the RACE reads. The sample includes around 300,000 distinct CDR3 sequences, 4.5% to 7% of them seen just once. The material sequenced was whole blood, taken in connection with sensitization to the hapten diphenylcyclopropenone (DPC). Source of these receptors: a woman younger than 35 with alopecia areata. Some clones in this sample may be carry-over from other donors' samples. CDR3s include the opening cysteine and the closing phenylalanine or tryptophan. D genes are given only for firm matches. Part of the rows lack a size; the others show once, few, many or a class for expanded clones.

D | size | J | V | DNA | CDR3
. | . | TRBJ2-3 | TRBV5-4 | TGTGCCAGCAGCTTTCTGACGGATTTTGATACGCAGTATTTT | CASSFLTDFDTQYF
. | . | TRBJ1-1 | TRBV4-1 | TGCGCCAGCAGCCAAGACCCCTCAGGGAGCACTGAAGCTTTCTTT | CASSQDPSGSTEAFF
TRBD2 | many | TRBJ2-3 | TRBV29-1 | TGCAGCGTTGTTCTCAGCGGGGACCCAGATACGCAGTATTTT | CSVVLSGDPDTQYF
. | many | TRBJ2-1 | TRBV29-1 | TGCAGCGTTGAGGCTGGACTTGTTCTCAGTGAGCAGTTCTTC | CSVEAGLVLSEQFF
. | many | TRBJ1-1 | TRBV12-3/TRBV12-4 | TGTGCCAGCAGTCAAAGACGGCTCGCTGAAGCTTTCTTT | CASSQRRLAEAFF
. | many | TRBJ1-4 | TRBV9 | TGTGCCAGCAGCGCGCGGACTTCAACTAATGAAAAACTGTTTTTT | CASSARTSTNEKLFF
TRBD2 | few | TRBJ2-3 | TRBV7-8 | TGTGCCAGCAGCTCTCTAACTAGCGGGGTAGGGGATACGCAGTATTTT | CASSSLTSGVGDTQYF
TRBD1 | few | TRBJ1-4 | TRBV6-5 | TGTGCCAGCAGTTACTCGCCAGGGGGTAATGAAAAACTGTTTTTT | CASSYSPGGNEKLFF
TRBD1 | . | TRBJ1-4 | TRBV12-3/TRBV12-4 | TGTGCCAGCAGTTTTAGCAGGGGGATTTACGATGAAAAACTGTTTTTT | CASSFSRGIYDEKLFF
TRBD1 | . | TRBJ2-7 | TRBV5-1 | TGCGCCAGCAGCACCGGGGGGACAGGGGACTACGAGCAGTACTTC | CASSTGGTGDYEQYF
. | few | TRBJ1-4 | TRBV21-1 | TGTGCCAGCAAGGGGGGCCCGAGGGCTAATGAAAAACTGTTTTTT | CASKGGPRANEKLFF
. | few | TRBJ1-1 | TRBV2 | TGTGCCGGCAAGGGATCAGTTGGGTGGATGAACACTGAAGCTTTCTTT | CAGKGSVGWMNTEAFF
. | many | TRBJ1-1 | TRBV21-1 | TGTGCCAGCAGACCTTATCCTCGGAAGGCTTTCTTT | CASRPYPRKAFF
. | many | TRBJ1-1 | TRBV29-1 | TGCAGCGTTGATACCTCAGGGGTCAGGACTGAAGCTTTCTTT | CSVDTSGVRTEAFF
. | many | TRBJ1-1 | TRBV4-2 | TGTGCCACTTCCCAGCAGCAAGTGAACACTGAAGCTTTCTTT | CATSQQQVNTEAFF
. | many | TRBJ1-2 | TRBV3-1 | TGTGCCAGCAGTCAAACCTCGACTTACTACACCTTC | CASSQTSTYYTF
. | many | TRBJ1-1 | TRBV27 | TGTGCCAGCAGTTACCGGACACTGAACACTGAAGCTTTCTTT | CASSYRTLNTEAFF
. | few | TRBJ2-7 | TRBV12-3/TRBV12-4 | TGTGCCAGCAGTCCACTTCCCACAGGGAGGCAGTACTTC | CASSPLPTGRQYF
. | few | TRBJ1-6 | TRBV2 | TGTGCCAGCAGTGAAACGGACAACGATAATTCACCCCTCCACTTT | CASSETDNDNSPLHF
TRBD2 | many | TRBJ2-3 | TRBV12-3/TRBV12-4 | TGTGCCAGCAGCTCCGGGACTAGCGACCCAGATACGCAGTATTTT | CASSSGTSDPDTQYF